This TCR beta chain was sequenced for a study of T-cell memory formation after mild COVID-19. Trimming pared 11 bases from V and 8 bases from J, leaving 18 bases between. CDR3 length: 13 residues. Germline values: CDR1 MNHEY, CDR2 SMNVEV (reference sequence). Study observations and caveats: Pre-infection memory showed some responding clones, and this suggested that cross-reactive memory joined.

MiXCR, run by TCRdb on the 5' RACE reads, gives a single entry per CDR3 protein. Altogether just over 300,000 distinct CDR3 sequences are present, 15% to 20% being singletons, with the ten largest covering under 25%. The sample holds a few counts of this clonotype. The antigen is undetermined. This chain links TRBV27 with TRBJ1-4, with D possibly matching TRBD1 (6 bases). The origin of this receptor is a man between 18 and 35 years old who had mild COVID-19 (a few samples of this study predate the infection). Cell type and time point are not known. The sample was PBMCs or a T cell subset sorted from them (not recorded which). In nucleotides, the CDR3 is TGTGCCTCCCCCAGCAGGGGAGAGGAAAAACTGTTTTTT. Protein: CASPSRGEEKLFF.